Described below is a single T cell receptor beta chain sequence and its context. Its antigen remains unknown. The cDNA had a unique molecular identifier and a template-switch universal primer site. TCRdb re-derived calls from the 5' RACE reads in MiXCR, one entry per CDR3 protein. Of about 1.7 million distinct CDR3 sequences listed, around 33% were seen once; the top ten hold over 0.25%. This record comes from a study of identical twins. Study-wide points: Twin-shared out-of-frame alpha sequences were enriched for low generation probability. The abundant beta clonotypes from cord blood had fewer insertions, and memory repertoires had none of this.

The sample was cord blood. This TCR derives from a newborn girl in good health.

This CDR3 reads CSATTGSGSPLHF. CDR3 sequence (DNA): TGCAGTGCTACAACAGGGAGTGGATCACCCCTCCACTTT. V gene TRBV20-1 combines with J gene TRBJ1-6, with a tentative D call TRBD1 (6 bases). The CDR3 extends over 13 amino acids. The V end was cut by 4 bases, the J end by 10 bases, with 14 bases between. Germline V gene data show CDR1 as DFQATT and CDR2 as SNEGSKA (reference sequence).